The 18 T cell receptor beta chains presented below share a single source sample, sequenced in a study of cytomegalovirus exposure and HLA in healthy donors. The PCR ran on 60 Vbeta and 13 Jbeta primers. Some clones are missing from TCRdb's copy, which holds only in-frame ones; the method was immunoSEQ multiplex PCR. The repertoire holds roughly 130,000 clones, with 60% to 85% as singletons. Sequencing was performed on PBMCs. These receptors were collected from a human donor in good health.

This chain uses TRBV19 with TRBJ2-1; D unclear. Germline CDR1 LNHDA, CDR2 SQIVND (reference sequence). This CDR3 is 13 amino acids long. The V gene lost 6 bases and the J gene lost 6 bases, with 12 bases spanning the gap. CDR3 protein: CASSLRQPNEQFF. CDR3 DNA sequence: TGTGCCAGTAGCCTAAGACAACCCAATGAGCAGTTCTTC.

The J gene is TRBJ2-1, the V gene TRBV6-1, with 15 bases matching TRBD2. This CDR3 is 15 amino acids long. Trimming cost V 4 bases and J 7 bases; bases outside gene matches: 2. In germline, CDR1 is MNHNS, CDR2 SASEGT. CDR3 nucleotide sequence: TGTGCCAGCAGTGGGACTAGCGGGGGGGAGAATGAGCAGTTCTTC. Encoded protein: CASSGTSGGENEQFF.

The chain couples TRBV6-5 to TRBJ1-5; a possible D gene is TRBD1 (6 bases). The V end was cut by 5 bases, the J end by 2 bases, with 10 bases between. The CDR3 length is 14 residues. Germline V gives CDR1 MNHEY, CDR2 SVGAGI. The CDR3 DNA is TGTGCCAGCAGTGAACAGGGTGGCAATCAGCCCCAGCATTTT. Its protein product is CASSEQGGNQPQHF.

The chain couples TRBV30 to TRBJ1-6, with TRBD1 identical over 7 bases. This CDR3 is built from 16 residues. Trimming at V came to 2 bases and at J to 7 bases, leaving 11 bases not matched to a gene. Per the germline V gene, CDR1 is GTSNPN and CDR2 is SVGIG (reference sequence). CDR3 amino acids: CAWSPRGTVDNSPLHF. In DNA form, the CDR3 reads TGTGCCTGGAGTCCTAGGGGGACAGTCGACAATTCACCCCTCCACTTT.

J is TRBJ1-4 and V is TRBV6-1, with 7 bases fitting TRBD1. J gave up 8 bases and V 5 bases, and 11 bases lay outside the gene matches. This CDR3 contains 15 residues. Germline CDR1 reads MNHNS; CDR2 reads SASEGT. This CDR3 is CASSPGGLRQEKLFF. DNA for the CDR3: TGTGCCAGCAGTCCAGGGGGACTCCGTCAAGAAAAACTGTTTTTT.

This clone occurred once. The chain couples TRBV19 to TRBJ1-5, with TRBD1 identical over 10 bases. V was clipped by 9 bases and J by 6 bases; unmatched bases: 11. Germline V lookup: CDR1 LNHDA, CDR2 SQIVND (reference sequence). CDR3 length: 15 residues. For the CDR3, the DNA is TGTGCCAGCAGCACCGGGACAGGGGTCGGTCAGCCCCAGCATTTT. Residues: CASSTGTGVGQPQHF.

The CDR3 DNA sequence: TGTGCCAGCAATGGACAGAGTCCTGGGGCCAACGTCCTGACTTTC. This sequence encodes CASNGQSPGANVLTF. The rearrangement joins TRBV6-1 to TRBJ2-6, with D perhaps matching TRBD1 (6 bases). The germline gives CDR1 MNHNS, CDR2 SASEGT. The V end lost 7 bases, the J end lost 2 bases, and 12 bases lay between the germline ends. The CDR3 has 15 residues.

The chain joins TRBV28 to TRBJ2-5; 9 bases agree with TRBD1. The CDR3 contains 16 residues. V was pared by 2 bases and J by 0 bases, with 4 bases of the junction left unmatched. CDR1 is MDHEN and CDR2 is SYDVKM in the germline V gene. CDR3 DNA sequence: TGTGCCAGCAGTTTAATGACAGGGGGGTACCAAGAGACCCAGTACTTC. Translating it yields CASSLMTGGYQETQYF.

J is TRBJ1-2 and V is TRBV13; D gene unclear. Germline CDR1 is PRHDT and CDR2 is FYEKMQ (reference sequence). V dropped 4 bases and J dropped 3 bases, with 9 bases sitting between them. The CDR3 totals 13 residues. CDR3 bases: TGTGCCAGCAGCTCCGGTCCCCACTATGGCTACACCTTC. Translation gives CASSSGPHYGYTF.

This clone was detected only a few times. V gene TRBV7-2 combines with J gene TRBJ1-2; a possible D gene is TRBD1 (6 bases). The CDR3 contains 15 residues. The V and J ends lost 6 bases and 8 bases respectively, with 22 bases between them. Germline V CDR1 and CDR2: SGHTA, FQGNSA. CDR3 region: CASSLYGGAESGYTF. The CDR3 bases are TGTGCCAGCAGTTTATATGGGGGCGCAGAGAGCGGCTACACCTTC.

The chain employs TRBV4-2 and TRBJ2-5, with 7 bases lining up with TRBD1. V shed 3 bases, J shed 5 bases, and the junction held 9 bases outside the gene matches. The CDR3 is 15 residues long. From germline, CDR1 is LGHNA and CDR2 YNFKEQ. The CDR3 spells CASSHWDRSMETQYF. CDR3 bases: TGTGCCAGCAGCCACTGGGACAGATCGATGGAGACCCAGTACTTC.

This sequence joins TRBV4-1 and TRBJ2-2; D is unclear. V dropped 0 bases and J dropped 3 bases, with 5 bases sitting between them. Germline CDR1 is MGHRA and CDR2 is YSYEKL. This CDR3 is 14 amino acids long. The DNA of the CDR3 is TGCGCCAGCAGCCAAGAGGGCTACACCGGGGAGCTGTTTTTT. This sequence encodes CASSQEGYTGELFF.

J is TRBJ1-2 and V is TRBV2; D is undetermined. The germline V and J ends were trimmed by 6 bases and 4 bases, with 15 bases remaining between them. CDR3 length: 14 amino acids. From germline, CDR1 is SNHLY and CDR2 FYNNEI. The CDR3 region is CASRPPDSFYGYTF. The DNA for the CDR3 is TGTGCCAGCAGGCCCCCTGACTCTTTCTATGGCTACACCTTC.

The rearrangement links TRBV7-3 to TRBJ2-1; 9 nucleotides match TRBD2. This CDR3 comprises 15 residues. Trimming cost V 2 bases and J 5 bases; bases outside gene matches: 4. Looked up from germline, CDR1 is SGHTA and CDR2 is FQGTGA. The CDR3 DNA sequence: TGTGCCAGCAGCTTAGTTAGCGGGGGTCACAATGAGCAGTTCTTC. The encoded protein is CASSLVSGGHNEQFF. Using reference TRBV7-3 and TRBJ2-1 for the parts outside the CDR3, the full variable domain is GAGVSQTPSNKVTEKGKYVELRCDPISGHTALYWYRQSLGQGPEFLIYFQGTGAADDSGLPNDRFFAVRPEGSVSTLKIQRTERGDSAVYLCASSLVSGGHNEQFFGPGTRLTVL.

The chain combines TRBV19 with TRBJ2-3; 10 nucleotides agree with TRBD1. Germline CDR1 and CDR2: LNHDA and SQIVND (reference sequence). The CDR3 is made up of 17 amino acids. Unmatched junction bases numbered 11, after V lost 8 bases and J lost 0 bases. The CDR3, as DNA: TGTGCCAGTCGGGACAGGGGCACTTACTTTAGCACAGATACGCAGTATTTT. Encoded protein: CASRDRGTYFSTDTQYF.

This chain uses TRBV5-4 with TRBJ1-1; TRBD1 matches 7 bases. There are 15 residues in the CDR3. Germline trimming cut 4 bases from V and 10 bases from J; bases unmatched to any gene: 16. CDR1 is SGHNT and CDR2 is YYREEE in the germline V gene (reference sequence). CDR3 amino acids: CASSRRDREGPTAFF. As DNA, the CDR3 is TGTGCCAGCAGCAGGCGCGACAGGGAAGGGCCAACAGCTTTCTTT. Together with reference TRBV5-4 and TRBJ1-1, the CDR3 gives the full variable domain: ETGVTQSPTHLIKTRGQQVTLRCSSQSGHNTVSWYQQALGQGPQFIFQYYREEENGRGNFPPRFSGLQFPNYSSELNVNALELDDSALYLCASSRRDREGPTAFFGQGTRLTVV.

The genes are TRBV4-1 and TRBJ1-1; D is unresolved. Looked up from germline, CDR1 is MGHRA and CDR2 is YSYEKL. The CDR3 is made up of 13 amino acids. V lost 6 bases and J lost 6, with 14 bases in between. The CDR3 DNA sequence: TGCGCCAGCAGGTCAGAGGGAAAACCTGAAGCTTTCTTT. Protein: CASRSEGKPEAFF.

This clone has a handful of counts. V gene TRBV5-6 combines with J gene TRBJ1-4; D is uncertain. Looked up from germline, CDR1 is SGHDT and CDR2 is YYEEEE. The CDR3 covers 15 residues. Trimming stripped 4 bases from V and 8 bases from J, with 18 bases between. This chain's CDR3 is CASSRGGGFMEKLFF. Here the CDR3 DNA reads TGTGCCAGCAGCCGCGGTGGAGGGTTCATGGAAAAACTGTTTTTT.